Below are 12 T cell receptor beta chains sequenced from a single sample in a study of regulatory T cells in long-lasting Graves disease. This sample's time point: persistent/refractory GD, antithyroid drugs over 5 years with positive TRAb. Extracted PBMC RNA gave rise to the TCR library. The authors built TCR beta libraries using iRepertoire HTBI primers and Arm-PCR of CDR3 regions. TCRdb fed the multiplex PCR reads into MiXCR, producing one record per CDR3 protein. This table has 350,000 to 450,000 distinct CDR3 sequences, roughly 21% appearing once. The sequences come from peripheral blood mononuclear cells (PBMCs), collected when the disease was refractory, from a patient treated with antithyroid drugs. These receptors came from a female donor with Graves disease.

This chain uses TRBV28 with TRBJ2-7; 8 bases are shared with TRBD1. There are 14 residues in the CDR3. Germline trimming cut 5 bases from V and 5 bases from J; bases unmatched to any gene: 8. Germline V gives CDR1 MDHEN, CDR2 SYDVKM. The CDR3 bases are TGTGCCAGCAGTGCACAGACAGGGGATCACGAGCAGTACTTC. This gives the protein CASSAQTGDHEQYF.

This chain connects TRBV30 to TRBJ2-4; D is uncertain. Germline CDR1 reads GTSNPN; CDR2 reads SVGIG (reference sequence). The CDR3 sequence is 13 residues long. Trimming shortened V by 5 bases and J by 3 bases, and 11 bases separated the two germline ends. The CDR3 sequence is CAWSQADKNIQYF. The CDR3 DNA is TGTGCCTGGTCGCAGGCAGACAAAAACATTCAGTACTTC.

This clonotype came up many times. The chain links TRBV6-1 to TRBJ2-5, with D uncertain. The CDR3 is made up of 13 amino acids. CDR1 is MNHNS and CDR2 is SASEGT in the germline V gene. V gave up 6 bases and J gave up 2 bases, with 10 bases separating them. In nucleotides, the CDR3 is TGTGCCAGCAGACCCCTGGGGCAAGAGACCCAGTACTTC. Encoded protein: CASRPLGQETQYF.

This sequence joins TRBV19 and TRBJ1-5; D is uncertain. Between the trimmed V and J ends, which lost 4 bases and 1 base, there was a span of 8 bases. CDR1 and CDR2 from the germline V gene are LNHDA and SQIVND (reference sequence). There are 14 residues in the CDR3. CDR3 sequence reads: CASSRQASNQPQHF. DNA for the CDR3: TGTGCCAGTAGTAGACAAGCCAGCAATCAGCCCCAGCATTTT.

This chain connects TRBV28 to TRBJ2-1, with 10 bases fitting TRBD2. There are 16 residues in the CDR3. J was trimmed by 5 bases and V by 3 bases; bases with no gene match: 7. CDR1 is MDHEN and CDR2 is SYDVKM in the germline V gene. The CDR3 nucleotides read TGTGCCAGCAGTTTCTCGGCTAGCGGGAGCCACAATGAGCAGTTCTTC. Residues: CASSFSASGSHNEQFF.

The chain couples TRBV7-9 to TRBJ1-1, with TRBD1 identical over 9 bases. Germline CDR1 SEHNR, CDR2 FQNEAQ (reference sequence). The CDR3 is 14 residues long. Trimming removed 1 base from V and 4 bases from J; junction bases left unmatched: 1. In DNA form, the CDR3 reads TGTGCCAGCAGCTTAGGGGACAGGGTCACTGAAGCTTTCTTT. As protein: CASSLGDRVTEAFF.

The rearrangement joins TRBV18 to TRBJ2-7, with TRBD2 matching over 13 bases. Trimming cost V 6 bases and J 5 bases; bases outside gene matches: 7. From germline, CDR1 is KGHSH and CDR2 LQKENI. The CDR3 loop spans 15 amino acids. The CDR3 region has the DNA TGTGCCAGCTCGTCCACTAGCGGGAGGGCAGACGAGCAGTACTTC. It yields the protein CASSSTSGRADEQYF.

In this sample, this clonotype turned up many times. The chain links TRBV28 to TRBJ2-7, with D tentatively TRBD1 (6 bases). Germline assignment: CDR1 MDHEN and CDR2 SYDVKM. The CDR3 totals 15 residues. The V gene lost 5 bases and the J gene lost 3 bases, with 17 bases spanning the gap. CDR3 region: CASSPITGFFYEQYF. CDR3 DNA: TGTGCCAGCAGTCCCATAACAGGGTTCTTCTACGAGCAGTACTTC.

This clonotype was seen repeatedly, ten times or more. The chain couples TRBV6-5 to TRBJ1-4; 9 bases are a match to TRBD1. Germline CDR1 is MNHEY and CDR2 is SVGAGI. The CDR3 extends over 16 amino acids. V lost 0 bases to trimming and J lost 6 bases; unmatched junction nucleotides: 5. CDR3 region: CASSYSRQGVDEKLFF. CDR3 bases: TGTGCCAGCAGTTACTCGCGACAGGGGGTCGATGAAAAACTGTTTTTT.

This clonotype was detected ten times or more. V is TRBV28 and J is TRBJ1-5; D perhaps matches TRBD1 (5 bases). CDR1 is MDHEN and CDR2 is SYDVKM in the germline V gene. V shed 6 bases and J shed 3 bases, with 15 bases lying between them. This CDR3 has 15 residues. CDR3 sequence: CASRRTGTPNQPQHF. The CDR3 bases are TGTGCCAGCAGAAGAACCGGGACCCCCAATCAGCCCCAGCATTTT. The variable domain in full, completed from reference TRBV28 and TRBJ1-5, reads DVKVTQSSRYLVKRTGEKVFLECVQDMDHENMFWYRQDPGLGLRLIYFSYDVKMKEKGDIPEGYSVSREKKERFSLILESASTNQTSMYLCASRRTGTPNQPQHFGDGTRLSIL.

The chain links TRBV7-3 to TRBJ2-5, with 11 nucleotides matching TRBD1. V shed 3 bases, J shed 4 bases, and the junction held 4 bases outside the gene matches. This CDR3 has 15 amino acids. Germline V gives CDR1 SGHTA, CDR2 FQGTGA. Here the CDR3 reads CASSFSGTGGETQYF. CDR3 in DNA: TGTGCCAGCAGCTTCTCCGGGACAGGGGGAGAGACCCAGTACTTC.

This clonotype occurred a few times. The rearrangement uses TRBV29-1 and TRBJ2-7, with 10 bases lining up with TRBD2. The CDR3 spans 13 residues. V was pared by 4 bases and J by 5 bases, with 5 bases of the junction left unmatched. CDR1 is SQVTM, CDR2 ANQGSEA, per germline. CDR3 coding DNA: TGCAGCGTTGGTACTAGCGGGAACCACGAGCAGTACTTC. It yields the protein CSVGTSGNHEQYF.